This TCR beta chain originates from a study of T cell responses to AZD1222 COVID-19 vaccine. Whole-study results and caveats: The span of vaccine-associated CD4 TCRs extended across spike, with dominance at 160-218 and 743-854. Nearly half of spike-specific TCRs reportedly go after variant regions that carry no mutations. Seropositive status at baseline applied to only five to seven AZD1222 recipients.

Trimming shortened V by 2 bases and J by 0 bases, and 11 bases separated the two germline ends. Germline V gene sequence: CDR1 MNHEY, CDR2 SVGAGI. The CDR3 loop spans 16 amino acids. Method: immunoSEQ multiplex PCR; TCRdb's copy keeps in-frame clones and lacks some. The data contain around 130,000 clones, 93% of them singletons. A note on this clone: Its antigen is not identified.

The chain employs TRBV6-5 and TRBJ2-4; D call uncertain. The specimen was peripheral blood, collected on day 0 of AZD1222 vaccination. This TCR derives from an adult in good health. DNA of the CDR3: TGTGCCAGCAGTTACGGGGATTTTTTAGCCAAAAACATTCAGTACTTC. This encodes CASSYGDFLAKNIQYF.